The 22 T cell receptor beta chains in this list originate from one sample, sequenced in a study of cytomegalovirus exposure and HLA in healthy donors. Primers for the PCR totalled 60 Vbeta and 13 Jbeta. This table comes from immunoSEQ multiplex PCR, and its TCRdb copy is limited to in-frame clones, with some not included. The data hold around 140,000 clones, with roughly three quarters observed a single time. The source material was PBMCs. These receptors were collected from a woman aged 55-69 years in good health and CMV-seronegative.

This clone showed up just a few times. The chain combines TRBV28 with TRBJ2-5; a possible D gene is TRBD2 (6 bases). Germline CDR1 and CDR2: MDHEN and SYDVKM. V lost 4 bases to trimming and J lost 5 bases, with 14 bases between them. The CDR3 runs to 14 residues. The CDR3 DNA sequence: TGTGCCAGCAGTTCGCCCGGGGGTACGGAGACCCAGTACTTC. Amino acid sequence: CASSSPGGTETQYF.

In DNA form, the CDR3 reads TGCGCCAGCAGCCTAATACAGGGGCCGAACACCGGGGAGCTGTTTTTT. This translates into CASSLIQGPNTGELFF. This rearrangement joins TRBV5-1 to TRBJ2-2, with 7 bases lining up with TRBD1. J lost 0 bases, V lost 4 bases, and 6 bases had no gene match. The CDR3 runs to 16 residues. Germline V lookup: CDR1 SGHRS, CDR2 YFSETQ.

Notes on this clone: The germline gene is not matched at one end of the junction; a read error may be the cause. The gene calls are TRBV29-1 and TRBJ1-1; 7 nucleotides line up with TRBD1. The CDR3 has 15 amino acids. Germline values: CDR1 SQVTM, CDR2 ANQGSEA. In DNA, the CDR3 is TGCAGCGTTCAGGGGGTGCAGATAGTGGGCACTGAAGCTTCCTTT. It yields the protein CSVQGVQIVGTEASF.

The gene calls are TRBV28 and TRBJ2-5; D gene ambiguous. The J call may not be correct, given that the DNA end is closer to TRBJ2-7. Per germline, CDR1 MDHEN and CDR2 SYDVKM. CDR3 size: 13 residues. CDR3 nucleotide sequence: TGTGCCAGCAGGGGCCCGAAAGCCCACGAGCAGTACTTC. Translated, it gives CASRGPKAHEQYF.

The chain combines TRBV5-1 with TRBJ2-7, with TRBD2 identical over 14 bases. The CDR3 is 17 residues long. The V segment lost 4 bases and the J segment 7 bases; nucleotides outside the gene matches: 13. The germline V gene encodes CDR1 SGHRS and CDR2 YFSETQ. The CDR3 here is CASSPGTSGGISGEQYF. The CDR3 coding sequence is TGCGCCAGCAGCCCCGGGACTAGCGGGGGTATCAGTGGGGAGCAGTACTTC.

The rearrangement uses TRBV29-1 and TRBJ2-7; 8 bases are a match to TRBD2. V was clipped by 1 base and J by 2 bases; unmatched bases: 10. CDR1 SQVTM and CDR2 ANQGSEA come from the germline V gene. CDR3 length: 16 amino acids. The CDR3 coding sequence is TGCAGCGTTGAAGGGTGGGGTAGCGGGACTACCTACGAGCAGTACTTC. Protein product: CSVEGWGSGTTYEQYF.

This chain joins TRBV5-1 and TRBJ2-7; TRBD2 agrees at 10 bases. Germline trimming cut 4 bases from V and 7 bases from J; bases unmatched to any gene: 11. This CDR3 region has 15 residues. Germline values: CDR1 SGHRS, CDR2 YFSETQ. The CDR3 loop reads CASSPGLADLAEQYF. Here the CDR3 DNA reads TGCGCCAGCAGCCCCGGACTAGCGGACCTAGCGGAGCAGTACTTC.

V usage is TRBV6-1 and J usage is TRBJ2-6, with 8 bases that match TRBD1. The CDR3 totals 19 residues. Trimming took 4 bases from V and 0 from J; bases not matched to a gene: 11. From germline, CDR1 is MNHNS and CDR2 SASEGT. The CDR3 region has the DNA TGTGCCAGCAGTGGCCGGACAGGGACTCTATTCTCTGGGGCCAACGTCCTGACTTTC. Translating gives CASSGRTGTLFSGANVLTF.

The chain combines TRBV7-3 with TRBJ2-3, with D possibly matching TRBD2 (5 bases). The germline CDR1 and CDR2 sequences are SGHTA and FQGTGA. The CDR3 extends over 16 amino acids. Deletions cut 4 bases from V and 5 bases from J, with 19 bases between. For the CDR3, the DNA is TGTGCCAGCAGCTCTGGGGAGATGGGGAGTGGAGATACGCAGTATTTT. Amino acid sequence: CASSSGEMGSGDTQYF.

The chain links TRBV19 to TRBJ1-4; 10 bases line up with TRBD1. From germline, CDR1 is LNHDA and CDR2 SQIVND (reference sequence). The CDR3 is 17 amino acids. V shed 3 bases and J 0 bases; nucleotides not matched to a gene: 4. CDR3 coding DNA: TGTGCCAGTAGTATCCGGGACAGGGGTTCAACTAATGAAAAACTGTTTTTT. It yields the protein CASSIRDRGSTNEKLFF.

This clone has just one count. This chain links TRBV15 with TRBJ2-3; weak D call: TRBD1 (5 bases). CDR1 and CDR2 (germline): LNHNV, YYDKDF (reference sequence). This CDR3 spans 16 amino acids. With 3 bases removed from V and 0 bases from J, the gap between germline ends came to 13 bases. CDR3 sequence: CATSSSQRTSTDTQYF. As DNA, the CDR3 is TGTGCCACCAGCAGTTCCCAGAGGACAAGCACAGATACGCAGTATTTT.

V usage is TRBV29-1 and J usage is TRBJ1-1; unclear D gene. Deletions cut 7 bases from V and 0 bases from J, with 15 bases between. CDR3 length: 14 residues. Germline-derived CDR1 and CDR2 are SQVTM and ANQGSEA. CDR3 sequence (DNA): TGCAGCGCCGCCCCCGGGGAGTTGAACACTGAAGCTTTCTTT. It yields the protein CSAAPGELNTEAFF. Supplemented by reference TRBV29-1 and TRBJ1-1, the full variable domain reads SAVISQKPSRDICQRGTSLTIQCQVDSQVTMMFWYRQQPGQSLTLIATANQGSEATYESGFVIDKFPISRPNLTFSTLTVSNMSPEDSSIYLCSAAPGELNTEAFFGQGTRLTVV.

The V gene is TRBV28, the J gene TRBJ2-1, with 7 bases identical to TRBD2. V shed 9 bases, J shed 4 bases, and the junction held 6 bases outside the gene matches. CDR3 size: 13 residues. Germline CDR1 is MDHEN and CDR2 is SYDVKM. CDR3 DNA sequence: TGTGCCAGTGCGGGAGACCTTTACAATGAGCAGTTCTTC. Translated, it gives CASAGDLYNEQFF.

This chain connects TRBV2 to TRBJ2-7, with 10 nucleotides matching TRBD2. From germline, CDR1 is SNHLY and CDR2 FYNNEI. Losses at the gene ends were 7 bases for V and 4 bases for J; bases not matched to a gene: 13. This CDR3 has 16 residues. CDR3 loop: CASTDWSSGGTYEQYF. The CDR3 nucleotides are TGTGCCAGCACAGACTGGTCTAGCGGGGGAACTTACGAGCAGTACTTC.

This sequence joins TRBV5-1 and TRBJ2-1; 10 nucleotides align to TRBD2. The CDR3 contains 16 residues. J was trimmed by 6 bases and V by 0 bases; bases with no gene match: 6. Germline-derived CDR1 and CDR2 are SGHRS and YFSETQ. The DNA for the CDR3 is TGCGCCAGCAGCTTGGCCCCCAGCGGGGGGGCCAATGAGCAGTTCTTC. This sequence encodes CASSLAPSGGANEQFF.

This sequence joins TRBV5-1 and TRBJ2-5; D remains ambiguous. The CDR3 spans 13 residues. Deletions cut 1 base from V and 1 base from J, with 5 bases between. Germline CDR1 and CDR2: SGHRS and YFSETQ. For the CDR3, the DNA is TGCGCCAGCAGCTTGAACTCCCAAGAGACCCAGTACTTC. This sequence encodes CASSLNSQETQYF.

This clone was counted a few times. The chain has TRBV27 and TRBJ1-5, with TRBD1 matching 7 bases. The CDR3 has 18 amino acids. With V trimmed by 5 bases and J by 1 base, 14 bases remained unmatched. CDR1 and CDR2 from the germline V gene are MNHEY and SMNVEV (reference sequence). The CDR3 spells CASSNGLPLTGSNQPQHF. Written as DNA, the CDR3 is TGTGCCAGCAGTAATGGTCTGCCCTTGACAGGGAGCAATCAGCCCCAGCATTTT.

This sequence joins TRBV6-6 and TRBJ2-5; a weak D match, TRBD1 (6 bases). CDR1 is MNHNY, CDR2 SVGAGI, per germline (reference sequence). CDR3 size: 14 residues. Trimming stripped 4 bases from V and 5 bases from J, with 14 bases between. The CDR3 spells CASSSTGKGETQYF. The CDR3 DNA reads TGTGCCAGCAGTTCAACAGGGAAGGGGGAGACCCAGTACTTC.

V is TRBV5-1 and J is TRBJ2-6; TRBD1 is a possible D gene (5 bases). The germline V gene has CDR1 SGHRS and CDR2 YFSETQ. Trimming shortened V by 2 bases and J by 0 bases, and 9 bases separated the two germline ends. CDR3 size: 16 residues. This CDR3 is CASSFRQNSGANVLTF. The DNA for the CDR3 is TGCGCCAGCAGCTTCAGACAGAACTCTGGGGCCAACGTCCTGACTTTC.

This clone was recorded only once. This sequence joins TRBV6-1 and TRBJ2-3, with TRBD1 matching over 7 bases. V lost 4 bases and J lost 4; bases outside the gene matches: 8. Germline V gene lookup returns CDR1 MNHNS and CDR2 SASEGT. The CDR3 covers 15 residues. The CDR3 sequence is CASSGRTGRADTQYF. In DNA form, the CDR3 reads TGTGCCAGCAGTGGCCGGACAGGACGGGCAGATACGCAGTATTTT.

The J gene is TRBJ1-1, the V gene TRBV9; D may be TRBD1 (6 bases). Germline V lookup: CDR1 SGDLS, CDR2 YYNGEE. V dropped 0 bases and J dropped 7 bases, with 13 bases sitting between them. The CDR3 is 14 amino acids. DNA of the CDR3: TGTGCCAGCAGCGTAGGGACAGAGGGATTTGAAGCTTTCTTT. This sequence encodes CASSVGTEGFEAFF.

The chain combines TRBV18 with TRBJ1-3; TRBD1 is a possible D gene (5 bases). Trimming shortened V by 2 bases and J by 0 bases, and 14 bases separated the two germline ends. The germline V gene has CDR1 KGHSH and CDR2 LQKENI. This CDR3 region has 17 residues. The CDR3 spells CASSPNARGVSGNTIYF. CDR3 DNA: TGTGCCAGCTCACCAAACGCGCGGGGGGTCTCTGGAAACACCATATATTTT.